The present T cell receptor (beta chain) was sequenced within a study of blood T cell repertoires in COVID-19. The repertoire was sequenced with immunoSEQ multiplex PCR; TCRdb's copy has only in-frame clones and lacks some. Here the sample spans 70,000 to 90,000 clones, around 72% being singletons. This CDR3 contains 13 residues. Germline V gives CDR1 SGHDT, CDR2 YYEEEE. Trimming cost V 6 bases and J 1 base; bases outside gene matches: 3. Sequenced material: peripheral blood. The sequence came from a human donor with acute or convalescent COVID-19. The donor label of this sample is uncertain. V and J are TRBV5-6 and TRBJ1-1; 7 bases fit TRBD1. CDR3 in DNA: TGTGCCAGCATCCAGGGGGGGAACACTGAAGCTTTCTTT. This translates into CASIQGGNTEAFF.